These 30 T cell receptor beta chains originate from one sample sequenced in a study of technical replicates of blood from four donors. Some clones are missing from TCRdb's copy, which holds only in-frame ones; the method was immunoSEQ multiplex PCR. The top ten clones hold approximately 0.2% of a sample with 55,000 to 85,000 clones, roughly 96% of them seen once. The sequencing sample was made of T cells isolated from PBMCs. These receptors were obtained from a human donor in good health.

The V and J genes are TRBV5-1 and TRBJ2-7; 7 positions agree with TRBD1. J lost 6 bases, V lost 4 bases, and 16 bases had no gene match. CDR3 size: 16 residues. CDR1 and CDR2 (germline): SGHRS, YFSETQ. In DNA form, the CDR3 reads TGCGCCAGCAGCCCAACACTCCGGGACAGATCCGTCGAGCAGTACTTC. This codes for CASSPTLRDRSVEQYF.

V usage is TRBV28 and J usage is TRBJ2-7; maybe TRBD2 (5 bases). The CDR3 is made up of 15 amino acids. Germline CDR1 MDHEN, CDR2 SYDVKM. Trimming stripped 6 bases from V and 1 base from J, with 16 bases between. The CDR3 DNA is TGTGCCAGCAGCTACATCGGACTGGGATCCTACGAGCAGTACTTC. It is translated as CASSYIGLGSYEQYF.

The chain uses TRBV18 and TRBJ2-7; D possibly corresponds to TRBD1 (7 bases). The CDR3 runs 15 residues. V was pared by 1 base and J by 4 bases, with 14 bases between. Per germline, CDR1 KGHSH and CDR2 LQKENI. CDR3 protein: CASSPLWAGGYEQYF. CDR3 in DNA: TGTGCCAGCTCACCACTTTGGGCAGGGGGGTACGAGCAGTACTTC.

This chain links TRBV4-1 with TRBJ2-5; TRBD1 matches at 8 bases. Germline CDR1 reads MGHRA; CDR2 reads YSYEKL. V was pared by 1 base and J by 2 bases, with 3 bases of the junction left unmatched. The length of the CDR3 is 15 residues. This chain's CDR3 is CASSQAGTGQETQYF. In DNA form, the CDR3 reads TGCGCCAGCAGCCAAGCCGGGACAGGTCAAGAGACCCAGTACTTC.

This rearrangement joins TRBV28 to TRBJ2-1; tentatively, D is TRBD2 (5 bases). This CDR3 contains 14 residues. Trimming shortened V by 9 bases and J by 4 bases, and 16 bases separated the two germline ends. The V gene's germline CDR1 is MDHEN and CDR2 SYDVKM. CDR3 amino acids: CASAWMAGYNEQFF. In DNA, the CDR3 is TGTGCCAGTGCGTGGATGGCGGGTTACAATGAGCAGTTCTTC.

The chain has TRBV4-1 and TRBJ2-1, with 7 bases fitting TRBD1. Germline values: CDR1 MGHRA, CDR2 YSYEKL. The CDR3 contains 15 residues. The junction had 9 bases not matched to a gene; V was cut back by 4 bases and J by 6 bases. The CDR3 nucleotides read TGCGCCAGCAGCCCCCCCAGGGGGTTAGGCAATGAGCAGTTCTTC. Protein: CASSPPRGLGNEQFF.

The chain employs TRBV5-4 and TRBJ2-3; TRBD2 agrees at 11 bases. Germline-derived CDR1 and CDR2 are SGHNT and YYREEE (reference sequence). CDR3 size: 15 residues. V dropped 2 bases and J dropped 6; count of bases not matched to a gene: 5. DNA of the CDR3: TGTGCCAGCAGCTTTCAACTAGCGGGGGCCGATACGCAGTATTTT. As protein: CASSFQLAGADTQYF.

The chain joins TRBV29-1 to TRBJ1-1; TRBD1 aligns across 9 bases. In germline, CDR1 is SQVTM, CDR2 ANQGSEA. The CDR3 loop spans 13 amino acids. V was pared by 5 bases and J by 6 bases, with 7 bases of the junction left unmatched. The CDR3 sequence is CSVPGTGFAEAFF. The CDR3, as DNA: TGCAGCGTTCCCGGGACAGGGTTCGCTGAAGCTTTCTTT.

The CDR3 nucleotides are TGTGCCAGCAGCCCCTACCTAGGAAGCTCCTACGAGCAGTACTTC. Its translation: CASSPYLGSSYEQYF. V is TRBV9 and J is TRBJ2-7; D not resolved. The V end was cut by 4 bases, the J end by 0 bases, with 14 bases between. This CDR3 has 15 amino acids. Germline CDR1 reads SGDLS; CDR2 reads YYNGEE.

This chain connects TRBV7-8 to TRBJ1-5; D is unresolved. V lost 4 bases to trimming and J lost 4 bases, with 20 bases between them. Germline CDR1 and CDR2: SGHVS and FQNEAQ. This CDR3 comprises 17 residues. CDR3 in amino acids: CASSSPGLLIGNQPQHF. The CDR3 DNA reads TGTGCCAGCAGCTCCCCGGGTCTCTTAATTGGTAATCAGCCCCAGCATTTT.

The chain employs TRBV2 and TRBJ2-7; 11 bases fit TRBD1. Trimming at V came to 6 bases and at J to 7 bases, leaving 8 bases not matched to a gene. This CDR3 comprises 14 residues. The germline CDR1 and CDR2 sequences are SNHLY and FYNNEI. This chain's CDR3 is CASSAGTGGTEQYF. The CDR3 region has the DNA TGTGCCAGCAGCGCCGGGACAGGGGGTACGGAGCAGTACTTC.

This rearrangement joins TRBV4-1 to TRBJ2-1, with TRBD2 as a possible D gene (6 bases). The V gene's germline CDR1 is MGHRA and CDR2 YSYEKL. There are 17 residues in the CDR3. V was shortened by 4 bases and J by 2 bases, with 18 bases between the two germline ends. CDR3 bases: TGCGCCAGCAGCCCTAGGTACGTGGGGACTGCCTACAATGAGCAGTTCTTC. Translation gives CASSPRYVGTAYNEQFF.

The genes are TRBV14 and TRBJ1-2; 7 nucleotides agree with TRBD1. CDR1 and CDR2 (germline): SGHDN, FVKESK. V gave up 4 bases and J gave up 8 bases; unmatched junction bases: 10. This CDR3 spans 14 amino acids. CDR3 residues: CASSLERGQRGYTF. The CDR3 DNA is TGTGCCAGCAGCCTGGAAAGGGGGCAAAGGGGCTACACCTTC.

This rearrangement joins TRBV7-9 to TRBJ2-1, with D tentatively TRBD1 (6 bases). Germline V lookup: CDR1 SEHNR, CDR2 FQNEAQ (reference sequence). With 11 bases removed from V and 0 bases from J, the gap between germline ends came to 11 bases. This CDR3 comprises 13 residues. CDR3 loop: CAGDTSSYNEQFF. In nucleotides, the CDR3 is TGTGCCGGGGACACGAGCTCCTACAATGAGCAGTTCTTC. Drawing the rest from reference TRBV7-9 and TRBJ2-1, the complete variable domain is DTGVSQNPRHKITKRGQNVTFRCDPISEHNRLYWYRQTLGQGPEFLTYFQNEAQLEKSRLLSDRFSAERPKGSFSTLEIQRTEQGDSAMYLCAGDTSSYNEQFFGPGTRLTVL.

This chain uses TRBV10-1 with TRBJ2-7, with D possibly being TRBD2 (6 bases). The V end was cut by 8 bases, the J end by 3 bases, with 17 bases between. Per germline, CDR1 WNHNN and CDR2 SYGVQD (reference sequence). This CDR3 spans 14 amino acids. In DNA form, the CDR3 reads TGCGCCAGCCCCAAAATGCGGGGAGACTACGAGCAGTACTTC. Encoded protein: CASPKMRGDYEQYF.

The rearrangement uses TRBV2 and TRBJ1-6; D call uncertain. The length of the CDR3 is 15 residues. V gave up 6 bases and J gave up 0 bases, with 9 bases separating them. Germline V gene sequence: CDR1 SNHLY, CDR2 FYNNEI. This chain's CDR3 is CASRQTSSYNSPLHF. DNA for the CDR3: TGTGCCAGCAGACAGACAAGCTCCTATAATTCACCCCTCCACTTT. Full variable domain (remainder filled in from reference TRBV2 and TRBJ1-6): EPEVTQTPSHQVTQMGQEVILRCVPISNHLYFYWYRQILGQKVEFLVSFYNNEISEKSEIFDDQFSVERPDGSNFTLKIRSTKLEDSAMYFCASRQTSSYNSPLHFGNGTRLTVT.

CDR3 DNA: TGTGCCATCAGTGAGTCATCAGGGGAACCTTACGAGCAGTACTTC. Protein product: CAISESSGEPYEQYF. V is TRBV10-3 and J is TRBJ2-7, with D possibly matching TRBD1 (6 bases). Trimming cost V 0 bases and J 4 bases, with 13 bases left between them. The CDR3 contains 15 residues. Looked up from germline, CDR1 is ENHRY and CDR2 is SYGVKD.

V usage is TRBV15 and J usage is TRBJ1-2; TRBD1 aligns across 7 bases. The trim removed 0 bases at V and 6 bases at J, leaving 10 bases unmatched. This CDR3 has 16 amino acids. Germline assignment: CDR1 LNHNV and CDR2 YYDKDF (reference sequence). CDR3 sequence reads: CATSRDLSDRVNGYTF. Here the CDR3 DNA reads TGTGCCACCAGCAGAGATCTAAGCGACAGGGTTAATGGCTACACCTTC. Filled out from reference TRBV15 and TRBJ1-2, the complete variable domain reads DAMVIQNPRYQVTQFGKPVTLSCSQTLNHNVMYWYQQKSSQAPKLLFHYYDKDFNNEADTPDNFQSRRPNTSFCFLDIRSPGLGDTAMYLCATSRDLSDRVNGYTFGSGTRLTVV.

CDR3: CAKKPGQGSIPYNSPLHF. The CDR3 nucleotides read TGTGCCAAAAAACCGGGACAGGGATCTATACCCTATAATTCACCCCTCCACTTT. The gene calls are TRBV10-3 and TRBJ1-6, with 9 positions matching TRBD1. This CDR3 spans 18 amino acids. CDR1 is ENHRY, CDR2 SYGVKD, per germline. V trimming: 10 bases; J trimming: 2 bases; junction bases outside the gene matches: 15.

The rearrangement links TRBV18 to TRBJ1-1; no firm D call. Germline values: CDR1 KGHSH, CDR2 LQKENI. Trimming took 2 bases from V and 6 from J, leaving 10 bases between them. There are 13 residues in the CDR3. The CDR3 spells CASSPGHQAEAFF. The DNA for the CDR3 is TGTGCCAGCTCACCAGGTCATCAGGCTGAAGCTTTCTTT.

The count of this clone is one. The chain joins TRBV18 to TRBJ2-7, with 9 nucleotides matching TRBD2. Germline trimming cut 3 bases from V and 4 bases from J; bases unmatched to any gene: 7. The CDR3 has 15 residues. The germline V gene encodes CDR1 KGHSH and CDR2 LQKENI. The DNA of the CDR3 is TGTGCCAGCTCACCGGAGACTAGCGGCGGTTACGAGCAGTACTTC. Residues: CASSPETSGGYEQYF.

The V and J genes are TRBV5-5 and TRBJ2-1, with 8 bases identical to TRBD1. The CDR3 sequence is 19 residues long. Germline trimming cut 0 bases from V and 1 base from J; bases unmatched to any gene: 12. Germline V CDR1 and CDR2: SGHKS, YYEKEE (reference sequence). The CDR3 loop is CASSLVGQGFARSYNEQFF. In DNA form, the CDR3 reads TGTGCCAGCAGCTTGGTAGGACAGGGTTTTGCTAGGTCCTACAATGAGCAGTTCTTC.

The gene calls are TRBV15 and TRBJ1-2, with 8 bases fitting TRBD1. The CDR3 has 15 residues. Per germline, CDR1 LNHNV and CDR2 YYDKDF (reference sequence). J was trimmed by 8 bases and V by 4 bases; bases with no gene match: 12. In DNA form, the CDR3 reads TGTGCCACCAGCACCCGCGTTCAGGGGGCACAGGGCTACACCTTC. Encoded protein: CATSTRVQGAQGYTF. The whole variable domain, remainder taken from reference TRBV15 and TRBJ1-2, is DAMVIQNPRYQVTQFGKPVTLSCSQTLNHNVMYWYQQKSSQAPKLLFHYYDKDFNNEADTPDNFQSRRPNTSFCFLDIRSPGLGDTAMYLCATSTRVQGAQGYTFGSGTRLTVV.

This chain links TRBV18 with TRBJ2-7; D call uncertain. The CDR3 is made up of 15 amino acids. Trimming removed 2 bases from V and 6 bases from J, with 17 bases in between. In germline, CDR1 is KGHSH, CDR2 LQKENI. In DNA, the CDR3 is TGTGCCAGCTCACCAGGCCAATCGCCCCCAGGCGAGCAGTACTTC. Translating gives CASSPGQSPPGEQYF.

This chain joins TRBV5-1 and TRBJ1-2, with 7 bases matching TRBD1. This CDR3 comprises 15 residues. Trimming took 5 bases from V and 2 from J; bases not matched to a gene: 9. Germline V CDR1 and CDR2: SGHRS, YFSETQ. This CDR3 is CASRPKPTGNYGYTF. The CDR3 region has the DNA TGCGCCAGCAGACCCAAACCGACAGGGAACTATGGCTACACCTTC.

The J gene is TRBJ2-3, the V gene TRBV5-1; D might be TRBD1 (5 bases). The germline V gene has CDR1 SGHRS and CDR2 YFSETQ. The CDR3 contains 18 residues. Trimming removed 5 bases at V and 4 bases at J, with 26 bases between. The DNA of the CDR3 is TGCGCCAGCAGTAGAAGGGGCGCAGGTTTTCAGGCTGCAGATACGCAGTATTTT. Amino acids: CASSRRGAGFQAADTQYF. The full variable domain, rest sourced from reference TRBV5-1 and TRBJ2-3, is KAGVTQTPRYLIKTRGQQVTLSCSPISGHRSVSWYQQTPGQGLQFLFEYFSETQRNKGNFPGRFSGRQFSNSRSEMNVSTLELGDSALYLCASSRRGAGFQAADTQYFGPGTRLTVL.

The chain joins TRBV7-6 to TRBJ2-3, with D possibly TRBD1 on 6 matching bases. The V gene lost 2 bases and the J gene lost 5 bases, with 11 bases spanning the gap. The CDR3 contains 14 residues. In germline, CDR1 is SGHVS, CDR2 FNYEAQ. The CDR3 region is CASSLNRVKDTQYF. As DNA, the CDR3 is TGTGCCAGCAGCTTAAACAGGGTGAAAGATACGCAGTATTTT.

The V call is TRBV11-2, the J call TRBJ2-1; 10 nucleotides agree with TRBD2. Trimming cost V 5 bases and J 6 bases; bases outside gene matches: 4. CDR1 SGHAT and CDR2 FQNNGV come from the germline V gene. CDR3 length: 14 residues. Here the CDR3 DNA reads TGTGCCAGCAGCCAGGGACTAGCGCTCAATGAGCAGTTCTTC. Translation: CASSQGLALNEQFF. The entire variable domain, with the rest obtained from reference TRBV11-2 and TRBJ2-1, is as follows: EAGVAQSPRYKIIEKRQSVAFWCNPISGHATLYWYQQILGQGPKLLIQFQNNGVVDDSQLPKDRFSAERLKGVDSTLKIQPAKLEDSAVYLCASSQGLALNEQFFGPGTRLTVL.

The J gene is TRBJ2-5, the V gene TRBV28; 8 bases are shared with TRBD2. J lost 5 bases, V lost 4 bases, and 6 bases had no gene match. The germline CDR1 and CDR2 sequences are MDHEN and SYDVKM. The CDR3 runs 14 residues. The CDR3 loop is CASSSGGAGETQYF. The CDR3, as DNA: TGTGCCAGCAGTTCCGGGGGGGCGGGCGAGACCCAGTACTTC.

The chain recombines TRBV11-2 with TRBJ2-2, with TRBD2 matching 11 bases. The CDR3 is 18 residues long. CDR1 is SGHAT and CDR2 is FQNNGV in the germline V gene. Trimming cost V 1 base and J 5 bases; bases outside gene matches: 9. CDR3 bases: TGTGCCAGCAGCTTAGCGGGAACTAGCGGGAGAGCGACCGGGGAGCTGTTTTTT. This gives the protein CASSLAGTSGRATGELFF.